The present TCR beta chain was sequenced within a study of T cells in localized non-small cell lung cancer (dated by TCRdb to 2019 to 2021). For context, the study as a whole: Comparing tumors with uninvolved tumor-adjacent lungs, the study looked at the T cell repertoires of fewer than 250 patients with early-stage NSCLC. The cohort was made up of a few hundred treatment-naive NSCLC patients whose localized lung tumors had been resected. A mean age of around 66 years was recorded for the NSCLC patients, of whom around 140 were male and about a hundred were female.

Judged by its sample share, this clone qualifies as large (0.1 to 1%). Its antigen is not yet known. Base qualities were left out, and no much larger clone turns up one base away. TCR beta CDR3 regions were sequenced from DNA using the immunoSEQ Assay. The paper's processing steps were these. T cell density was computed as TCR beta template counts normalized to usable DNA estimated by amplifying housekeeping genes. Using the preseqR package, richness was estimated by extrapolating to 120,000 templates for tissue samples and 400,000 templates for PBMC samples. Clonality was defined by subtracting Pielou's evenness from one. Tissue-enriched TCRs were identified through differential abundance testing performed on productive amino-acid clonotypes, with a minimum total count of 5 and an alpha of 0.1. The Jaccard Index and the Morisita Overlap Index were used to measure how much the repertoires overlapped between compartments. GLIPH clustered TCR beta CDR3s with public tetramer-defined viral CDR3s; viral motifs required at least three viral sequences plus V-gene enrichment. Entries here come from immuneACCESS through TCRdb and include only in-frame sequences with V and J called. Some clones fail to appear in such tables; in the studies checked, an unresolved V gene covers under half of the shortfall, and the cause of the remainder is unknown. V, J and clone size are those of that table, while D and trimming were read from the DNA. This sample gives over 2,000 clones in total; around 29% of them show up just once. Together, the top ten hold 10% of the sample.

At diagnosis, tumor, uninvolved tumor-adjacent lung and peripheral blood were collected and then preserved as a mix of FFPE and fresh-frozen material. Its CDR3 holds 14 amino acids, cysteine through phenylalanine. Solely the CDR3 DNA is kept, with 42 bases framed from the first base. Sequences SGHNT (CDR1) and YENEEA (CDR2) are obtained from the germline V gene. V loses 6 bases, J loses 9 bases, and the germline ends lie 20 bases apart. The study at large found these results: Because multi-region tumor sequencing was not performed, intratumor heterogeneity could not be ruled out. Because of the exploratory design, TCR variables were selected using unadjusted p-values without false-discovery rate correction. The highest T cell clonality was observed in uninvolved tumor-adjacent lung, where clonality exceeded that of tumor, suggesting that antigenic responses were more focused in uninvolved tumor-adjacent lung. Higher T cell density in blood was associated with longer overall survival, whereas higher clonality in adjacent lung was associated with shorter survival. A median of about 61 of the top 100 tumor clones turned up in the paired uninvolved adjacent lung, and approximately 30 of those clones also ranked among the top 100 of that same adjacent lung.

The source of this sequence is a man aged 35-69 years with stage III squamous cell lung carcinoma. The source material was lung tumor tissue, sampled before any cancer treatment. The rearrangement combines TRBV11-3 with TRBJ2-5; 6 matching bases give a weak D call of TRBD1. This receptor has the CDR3 CASSFDRSLLAQYF. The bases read TGTGCCAGCAGTTTCGACAGGAGCCTACTGGCCCAGTACTTC.